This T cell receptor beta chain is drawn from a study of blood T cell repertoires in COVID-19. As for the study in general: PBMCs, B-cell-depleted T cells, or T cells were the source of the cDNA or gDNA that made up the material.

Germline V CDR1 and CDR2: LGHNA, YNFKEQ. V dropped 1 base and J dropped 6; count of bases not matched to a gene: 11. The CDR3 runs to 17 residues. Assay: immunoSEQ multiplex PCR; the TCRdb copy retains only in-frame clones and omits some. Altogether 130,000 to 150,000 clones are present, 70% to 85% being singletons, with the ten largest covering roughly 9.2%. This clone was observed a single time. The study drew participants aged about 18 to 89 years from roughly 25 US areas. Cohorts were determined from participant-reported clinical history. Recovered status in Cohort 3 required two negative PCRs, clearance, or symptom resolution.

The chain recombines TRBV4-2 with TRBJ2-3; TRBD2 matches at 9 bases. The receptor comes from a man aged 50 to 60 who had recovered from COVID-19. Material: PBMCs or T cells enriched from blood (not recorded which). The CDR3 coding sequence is TGTGCCAGCAGCCAAGTGTCTCTCGGCGGGGGGGGTGATACGCAGTATTTT. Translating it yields CASSQVSLGGGGDTQYF.